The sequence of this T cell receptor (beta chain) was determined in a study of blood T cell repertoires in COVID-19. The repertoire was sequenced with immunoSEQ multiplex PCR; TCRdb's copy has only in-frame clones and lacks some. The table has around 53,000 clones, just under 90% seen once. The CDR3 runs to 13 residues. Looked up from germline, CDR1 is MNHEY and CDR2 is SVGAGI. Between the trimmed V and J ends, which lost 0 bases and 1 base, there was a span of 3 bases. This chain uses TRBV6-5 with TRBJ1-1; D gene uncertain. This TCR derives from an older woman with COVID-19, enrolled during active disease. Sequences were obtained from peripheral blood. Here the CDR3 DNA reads TGTGCCAGCAGTTACTCTCGGAACACTGAAGCTTTCTTT. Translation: CASSYSRNTEAFF.